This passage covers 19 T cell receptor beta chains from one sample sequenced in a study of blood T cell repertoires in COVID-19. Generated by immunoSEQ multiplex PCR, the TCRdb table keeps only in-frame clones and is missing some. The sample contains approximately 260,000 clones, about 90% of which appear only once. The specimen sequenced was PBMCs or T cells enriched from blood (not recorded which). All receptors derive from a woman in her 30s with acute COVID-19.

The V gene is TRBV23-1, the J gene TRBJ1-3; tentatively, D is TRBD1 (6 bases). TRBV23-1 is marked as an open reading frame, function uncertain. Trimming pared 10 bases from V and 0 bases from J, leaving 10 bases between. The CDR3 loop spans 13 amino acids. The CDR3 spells CAKATGSGNTIYF. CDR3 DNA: TGCGCCAAAGCGACAGGCTCTGGAAACACCATATATTTT.

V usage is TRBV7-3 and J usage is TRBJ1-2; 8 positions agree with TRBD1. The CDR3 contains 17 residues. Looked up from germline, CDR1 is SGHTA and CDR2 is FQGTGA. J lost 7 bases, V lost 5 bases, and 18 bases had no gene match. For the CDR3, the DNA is TGTGCCAGCAGCCCTTCAGGGGGCGTTGGGGGCAAGGGTGGCTACACCTTC. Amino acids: CASSPSGGVGGKGGYTF.

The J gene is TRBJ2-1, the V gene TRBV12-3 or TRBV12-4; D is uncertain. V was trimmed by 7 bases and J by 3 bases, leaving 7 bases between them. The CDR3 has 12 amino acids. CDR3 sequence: CASNQIYNEQFF. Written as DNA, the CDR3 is TGTGCCAGCAACCAGATCTACAATGAGCAGTTCTTC.

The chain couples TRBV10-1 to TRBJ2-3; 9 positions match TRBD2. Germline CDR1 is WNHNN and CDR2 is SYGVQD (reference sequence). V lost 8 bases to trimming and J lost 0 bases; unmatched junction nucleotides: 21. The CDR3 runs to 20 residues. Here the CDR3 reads CASSEGSGGILLFSTDTQYF. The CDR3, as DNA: TGCGCCAGCTCCGAGGGTAGCGGGGGAATTTTATTATTTAGCACAGATACGCAGTATTTT.

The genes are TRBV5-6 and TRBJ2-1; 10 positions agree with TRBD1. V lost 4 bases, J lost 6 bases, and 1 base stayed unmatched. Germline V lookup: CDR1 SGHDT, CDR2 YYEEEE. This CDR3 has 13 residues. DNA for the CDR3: TGTGCCAGCAGCCGGGACAGGGGCAATGAGCAGTTCTTC. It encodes CASSRDRGNEQFF.

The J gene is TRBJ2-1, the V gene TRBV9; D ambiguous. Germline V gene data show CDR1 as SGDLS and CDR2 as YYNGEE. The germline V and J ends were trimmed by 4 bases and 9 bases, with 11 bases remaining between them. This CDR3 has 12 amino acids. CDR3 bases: TGTGCCAGCAGCCCCCGCCCGGGTGAGCAGTTCTTC. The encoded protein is CASSPRPGEQFF.

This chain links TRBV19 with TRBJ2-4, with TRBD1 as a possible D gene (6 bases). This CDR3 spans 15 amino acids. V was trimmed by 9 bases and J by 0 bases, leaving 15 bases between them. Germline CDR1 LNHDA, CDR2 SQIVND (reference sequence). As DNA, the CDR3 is TGTGCCAGCTCCGGACAGACCGTAGCCAAAAACATTCAGTACTTC. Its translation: CASSGQTVAKNIQYF. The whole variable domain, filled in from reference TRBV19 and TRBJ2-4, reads DGGITQSPKYLFRKEGQNVTLSCEQNLNHDAMYWYRQDPGQGLRLIYYSQIVNDFQKGDIAEGYSVSREKKESFPLTVTSAQKNPTAFYLCASSGQTVAKNIQYFGAGTRLSVL.

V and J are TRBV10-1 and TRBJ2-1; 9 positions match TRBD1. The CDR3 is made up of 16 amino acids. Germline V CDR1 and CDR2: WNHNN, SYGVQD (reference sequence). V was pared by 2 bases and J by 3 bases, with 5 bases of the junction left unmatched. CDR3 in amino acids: CASSEAGTGSYNEQFF. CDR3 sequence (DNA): TGCGCCAGCAGTGAGGCCGGGACAGGGAGCTACAATGAGCAGTTCTTC.

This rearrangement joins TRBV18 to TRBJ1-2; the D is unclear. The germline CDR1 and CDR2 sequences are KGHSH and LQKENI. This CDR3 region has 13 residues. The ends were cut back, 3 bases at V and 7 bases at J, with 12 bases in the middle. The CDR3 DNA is TGTGCCAGCTCACCCCCCACTTGGAGTGGCTACACCTTC. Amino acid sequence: CASSPPTWSGYTF.

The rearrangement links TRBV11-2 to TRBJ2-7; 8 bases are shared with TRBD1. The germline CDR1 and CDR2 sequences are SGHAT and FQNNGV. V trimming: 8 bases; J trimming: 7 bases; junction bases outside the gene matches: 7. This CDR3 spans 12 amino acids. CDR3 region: CASGQGAREQYF. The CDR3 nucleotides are TGTGCCAGCGGCCAGGGGGCTAGGGAGCAGTACTTC.

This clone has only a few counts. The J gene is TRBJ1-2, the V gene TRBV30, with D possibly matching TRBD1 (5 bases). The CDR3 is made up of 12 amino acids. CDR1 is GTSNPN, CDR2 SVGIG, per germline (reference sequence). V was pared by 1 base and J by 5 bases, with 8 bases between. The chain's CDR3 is CAWSGSGYGYTF. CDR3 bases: TGTGCCTGGAGTGGTTCAGGGTATGGCTACACCTTC.

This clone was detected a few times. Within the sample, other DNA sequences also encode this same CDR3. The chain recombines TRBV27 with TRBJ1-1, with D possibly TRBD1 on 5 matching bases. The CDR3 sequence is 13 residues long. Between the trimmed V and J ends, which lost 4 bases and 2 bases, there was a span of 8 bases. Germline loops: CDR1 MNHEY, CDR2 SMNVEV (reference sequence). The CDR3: CASSYDRNTEAFF. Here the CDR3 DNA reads TGTGCCAGCAGTTACGACAGAAACACTGAAGCTTTCTTT.

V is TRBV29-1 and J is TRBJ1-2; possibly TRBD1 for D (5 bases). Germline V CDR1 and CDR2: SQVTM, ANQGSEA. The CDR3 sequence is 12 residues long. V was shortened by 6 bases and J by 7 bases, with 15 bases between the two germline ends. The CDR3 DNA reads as TGCAGCGTAGAATCAGGGATCGGTGGCTACACCTTC. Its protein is CSVESGIGGYTF.

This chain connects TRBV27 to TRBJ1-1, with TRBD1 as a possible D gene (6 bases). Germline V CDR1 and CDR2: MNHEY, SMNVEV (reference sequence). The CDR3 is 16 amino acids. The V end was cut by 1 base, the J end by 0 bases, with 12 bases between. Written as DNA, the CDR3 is TGTGCCAGCAGTTTATGGTCAGGGGCACTGAACACTGAAGCTTTCTTT. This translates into CASSLWSGALNTEAFF.

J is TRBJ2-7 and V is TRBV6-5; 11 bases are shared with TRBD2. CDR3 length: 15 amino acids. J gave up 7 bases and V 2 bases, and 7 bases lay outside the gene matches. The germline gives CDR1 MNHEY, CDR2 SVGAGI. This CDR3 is CASSYELAGEEEQYF. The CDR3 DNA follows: TGTGCCAGCAGTTACGAACTAGCGGGAGAGGAAGAGCAGTACTTC.

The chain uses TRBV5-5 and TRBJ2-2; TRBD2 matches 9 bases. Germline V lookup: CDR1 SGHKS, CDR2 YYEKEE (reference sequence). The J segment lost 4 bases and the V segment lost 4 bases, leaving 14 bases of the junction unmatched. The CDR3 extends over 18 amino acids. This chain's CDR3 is CASSRLVAGGILTGELFF. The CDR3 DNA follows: TGTGCCAGCAGCCGATTGGTTGCGGGAGGGATACTCACCGGGGAGCTGTTTTTT. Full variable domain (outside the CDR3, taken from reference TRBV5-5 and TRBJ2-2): DAGVTQSPTHLIKTRGQQVTLRCSPISGHKSVSWYQQVLGQGPQFIFQYYEKEERGRGNFPDRFSARQFPNYSSELNVNALLLGDSALYLCASSRLVAGGILTGELFFGEGSRLTVL.

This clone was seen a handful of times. CDR3 in amino acids: CASSPYMNTEAFF. The CDR3 bases are TGTGCCAGCAGTCCGTACATGAACACTGAAGCTTTCTTT. V is TRBV12-3 or TRBV12-4 and J is TRBJ1-1; D is unclear. There are 13 residues in the CDR3. Trimming removed 5 bases at V and 0 bases at J, with 7 bases between.

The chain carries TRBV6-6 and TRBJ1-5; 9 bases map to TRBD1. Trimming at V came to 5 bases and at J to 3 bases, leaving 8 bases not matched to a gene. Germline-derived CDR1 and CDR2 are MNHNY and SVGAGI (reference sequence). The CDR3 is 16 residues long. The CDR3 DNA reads TGTGCCAGCAGTCGACCGACAGGGGGAGTCAATCAGCCCCAGCATTTT. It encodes CASSRPTGGVNQPQHF.

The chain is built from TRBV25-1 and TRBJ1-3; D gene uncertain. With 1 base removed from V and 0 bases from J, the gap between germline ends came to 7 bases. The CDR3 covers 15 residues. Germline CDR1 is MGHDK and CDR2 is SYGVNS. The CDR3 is CASSEWEISGNTIYF. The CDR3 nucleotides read TGTGCCAGCAGTGAATGGGAGATCTCTGGAAACACCATATATTTT. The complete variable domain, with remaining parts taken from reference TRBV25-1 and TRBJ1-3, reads EADIYQTPRYLVIGTGKKITLECSQTMGHDKMYWYQQDPGMELHLIHYSYGVNSTEKGDLSSESTVSRIRTEHFPLTLESARPSHTSQYLCASSEWEISGNTIYFGEGSWLTVV.